The T cell receptor beta chain described here comes from a study of shared clonotypes between healthy human individuals. Trimming at V came to 4 bases and at J to 9 bases, leaving 9 bases not matched to a gene. The CDR3 has 14 residues. Per germline, CDR1 SGHTA and CDR2 FQGNSA. The protocol was immunoSEQ multiplex PCR, while the TCRdb copy is restricted to in-frame clones and leaves out a portion. The table lists 2,500,000 or so clones, 80% to 95% of them singletons. This sequence joins TRBV7-2 and TRBJ2-5; TRBD2 agrees at 9 bases. Sample: naive CD4+ T cells from PBMCs. Subset specified: CD45RA+ positively selected. This clonotype was sampled from a man between 18 and 29 years old in good health. Some clones in this sample may be carry-over from other donors' samples. The CDR3 DNA reads TGTGCCAGCAGCTGGGAGCGGGGGGTAGGGGCCCAGTACTTC. It translates to CASSWERGVGAQYF.